The 31 T cell receptor beta chains below come from one sample, sequenced in a study of early T cells in non-severe SARS-CoV-2 infection. From the 5' RACE reads, TCRdb called clonotypes with MiXCR, one entry per CDR3 protein. There are tens of thousands of distinct CDR3 sequences in the sample; less than 5.5% occur only once, and around 7.3% lies in the top ten. This specimen consisted of whole blood, obtained at baseline. The receptors were sampled from an adult who was a healthcare worker with PCR-confirmed SARS-CoV-2 infection or an uninfected control (not recorded which).

The J gene is TRBJ2-3, the V gene TRBV28; no definite D call. The V and J ends lost 10 bases and 3 bases respectively, with 5 bases between them. The CDR3 is 10 amino acids. Per the germline V gene, CDR1 is MDHEN and CDR2 is SYDVKM. In nucleotides, the CDR3 is TGTGCCACCGGTACAGATACGCAGTATTTT. Translated: CATGTDTQYF. The full variable domain, with the rest looked up from reference TRBV28 and TRBJ2-3, is DVKVTQSSRYLVKRTGEKVFLECVQDMDHENMFWYRQDPGLGLRLIYFSYDVKMKEKGDIPEGYSVSREKKERFSLILESASTNQTSMYLCATGTDTQYFGPGTRLTVL.

This clonotype has only a few counts. The chain carries TRBV29-1 and TRBJ1-5, with 7 bases aligning to TRBD1. Trimming cost V 4 bases and J 1 base; bases outside gene matches: 7. CDR3 length: 15 amino acids. Germline lookup yields CDR1 SQVTM and CDR2 ANQGSEA. The CDR3 sequence is CSVVVTGRSNQPQHF. For the CDR3, the DNA is TGCAGCGTTGTAGTGACAGGGCGAAGCAATCAGCCCCAGCATTTT.

This clonotype was counted a few times. The CDR3 here is CASSSMGRHQETQYF. DNA for the CDR3: TGTGCCAGCAGTTCAATGGGACGGCACCAAGAGACCCAGTACTTC. This sequence joins TRBV28 and TRBJ2-5; the D gene could be TRBD1 or TRBD2 (5 bases each). This CDR3 comprises 15 residues. V was pared by 4 bases and J by 0 bases, with 12 bases between. Germline CDR1 and CDR2: MDHEN and SYDVKM.

The V call is TRBV14, the J call TRBJ1-4; D is unresolved. CDR1 is SGHDN, CDR2 FVKESK, per germline. V lost 1 base to trimming and J lost 0 bases, with 12 bases between them. The CDR3 sequence is 17 residues long. The CDR3 loop is CASSQGVGSATNEKLFF. As DNA, the CDR3 is TGTGCCAGCAGCCAAGGAGTGGGATCTGCAACTAATGAAAAACTGTTTTTT.

This clonotype was counted many times. This chain joins TRBV9 and TRBJ2-2, with D possibly TRBD1 on 6 matching bases. The CDR3 has 12 amino acids. V lost 6 bases, J lost 8 bases, and 11 bases lay in between. Germline CDR1 reads SGDLS; CDR2 reads YYNGEE. The DNA of the CDR3 is TGTGCCAGCAAATCAGGGGTAGGGGAGCTGTTTTTT. This codes for CASKSGVGELFF. Drawing the rest from reference TRBV9 and TRBJ2-2, the complete variable domain is DSGVTQTPKHLITATGQRVTLRCSPRSGDLSVYWYQQSLDQGLQFLIQYYNGEERAKGNILERFSAQQFPDLHSELNLSSLELGDSALYFCASKSGVGELFFGEGSRLTVL.

This clonotype appeared many times. J is TRBJ1-1 and V is TRBV25-1; D call uncertain. The germline CDR1 and CDR2 sequences are MGHDK and SYGVNS. The CDR3 totals 11 residues. Trimming pared 6 bases from V and 1 base from J, leaving 3 bases between. CDR3 protein: CASRGNTEAFF. In DNA, the CDR3 is TGTGCCAGCAGGGGGAACACTGAAGCTTTCTTT.

The V and J genes are TRBV9 and TRBJ1-4; D remains unclear. Looked up from germline, CDR1 is SGDLS and CDR2 is YYNGEE. The ends were cut back, 3 bases at V and 7 bases at J, with 22 bases in the middle. The CDR3 totals 17 residues. The CDR3 DNA is TGTGCCAGCAGCGAGCCGCCGGAGAGCGGGAGAAGTGAAAAACTGTTTTTT. This codes for CASSEPPESGRSEKLFF.

This clonotype showed up many times. V usage is TRBV13 and J usage is TRBJ2-3; D perhaps matches TRBD2 (5 bases). In germline, CDR1 is PRHDT, CDR2 FYEKMQ (reference sequence). The CDR3 is 15 amino acids. V was pared by 5 bases and J by 2 bases, with 14 bases between. Written as DNA, the CDR3 is TGTGCCAGCAGCACCCGGACTGGATACACAGATACGCAGTATTTT. It translates to CASSTRTGYTDTQYF.

The rearrangement uses TRBV7-6 and TRBJ2-7, with TRBD2 matching 7 bases. After removal of 4 bases from V and 7 bases from J, the junction contained 10 bases not matched to a gene. There are 14 residues in the CDR3. Germline values: CDR1 SGHVS, CDR2 FNYEAQ. The CDR3 DNA sequence: TGTGCCAGCAGCTCCGGGACTACCGGTACGGAGCAGTACTTC. It yields the protein CASSSGTTGTEQYF.

The V gene is TRBV29-1, the J gene TRBJ2-7; the D gene is possibly TRBD1 (6 bases). Trimming pared 7 bases from V and 4 bases from J, leaving 11 bases between. Germline loops: CDR1 SQVTM, CDR2 ANQGSEA. The CDR3 covers 11 residues. CDR3 protein: CSAGQTYEQYF. Written as DNA, the CDR3 is TGCAGCGCCGGACAGACTTACGAGCAGTACTTC.

This clonotype was observed a few times. The genes are TRBV29-1 and TRBJ1-6; weak D call: TRBD1 (6 bases). The V gene's germline CDR1 is SQVTM and CDR2 ANQGSEA. V lost 6 bases and J 6 bases, leaving 12 bases between the germline ends. The CDR3 runs to 13 residues. The CDR3 spells CSVQTGGNSPLHF. For the CDR3, the DNA is TGCAGCGTGCAGACAGGTGGTAATTCACCCCTCCACTTT.

This clonotype was seen ten or more times. The chain joins TRBV12-3 or TRBV12-4 to TRBJ1-1; D perhaps matches TRBD1 (5 bases). The V and J ends lost 1 base and 1 base respectively, with 7 bases between them. CDR3 length: 14 amino acids. CDR3 region: CASSLVQGNTEAFF. The CDR3 DNA is TGTGCCAGCAGTTTAGTCCAGGGGAACACTGAAGCTTTCTTT.

This clonotype has a count of ten or more. The chain has TRBV4-2 and TRBJ2-5, with 9 nucleotides matching TRBD1. This CDR3 region has 16 residues. After removal of 0 bases from V and 5 bases from J, the junction contained 7 bases not matched to a gene. CDR1 is LGHNA and CDR2 is YNFKEQ in the germline V gene. CDR3 sequence reads: CASSQEGVQGAETQYF. CDR3 DNA: TGTGCCAGCAGCCAAGAAGGGGTACAGGGGGCGGAGACCCAGTACTTC.

This clonotype was counted at least ten times. The chain joins TRBV7-9 to TRBJ2-3, with 14 positions matching TRBD2. CDR3 length: 19 residues. Germline V gene sequence: CDR1 SEHNR, CDR2 FQNEAQ (reference sequence). The V and J ends lost 3 bases and 2 bases, in that order; junction bases with no gene match: 10. DNA of the CDR3: TGTGCCAGCAGCTTCGTCCCGGGACTAGCGGGAGTTTCCACAGATACGCAGTATTTT. As protein: CASSFVPGLAGVSTDTQYF.

Many counts were recorded for this clonotype. The V and J genes are TRBV7-9 and TRBJ1-6; D remains unclear. Per the germline V gene, CDR1 is SEHNR and CDR2 is FQNEAQ (reference sequence). The CDR3 runs to 13 residues. V shed 4 bases and J shed 10 bases, with 11 bases lying between them. The CDR3 loop is CASSSNSASPLHF. The CDR3 DNA reads as TGTGCCAGCAGCTCCAACTCGGCCTCACCCCTCCACTTT. The variable domain in full, with the rest retrieved from reference TRBV7-9 and TRBJ1-6, is DTGVSQNPRHKITKRGQNVTFRCDPISEHNRLYWYRQTLGQGPEFLTYFQNEAQLEKSRLLSDRFSAERPKGSFSTLEIQRTEQGDSAMYLCASSSNSASPLHFGNGTRLTVT.

This sequence joins TRBV5-1 and TRBJ2-1; 7 bases are a match to TRBD2. Germline loops: CDR1 SGHRS, CDR2 YFSETQ. V lost 4 bases and J lost 0; bases outside the gene matches: 7. The CDR3 contains 16 residues. In nucleotides, the CDR3 is TGCGCCAGCAGCCCATCTAGCGGAAGCTCCTACAATGAGCAGTTCTTC. It yields the protein CASSPSSGSSYNEQFF.

Ten or more counts support this clonotype. This chain connects TRBV20-1 to TRBJ2-1; TRBD2 agrees at 7 bases. V was pared by 3 bases and J by 2 bases, with 7 bases of the junction left unmatched. CDR1 and CDR2 from the germline V gene are DFQATT and SNEGSKA (reference sequence). The CDR3 runs to 15 residues. CDR3 protein: CSASGRGLPYNEQFF. In DNA, the CDR3 is TGCAGTGCTAGTGGGCGGGGACTACCCTACAATGAGCAGTTCTTC.

This clonotype has a count of ten or more. The rearrangement joins TRBV30 to TRBJ2-1; no reliable D call. Germline CDR1 reads GTSNPN; CDR2 reads SVGIG (reference sequence). V lost 0 bases, J lost 6 bases, and 9 bases lay in between. The length of the CDR3 is 13 residues. CDR3 nucleotide sequence: TGTGCCTGGAGTGTAAGACTTACCAATGAGCAGTTCTTC. It yields the protein CAWSVRLTNEQFF. Full variable domain (rest looked up from reference TRBV30 and TRBJ2-1): SQTIHQWPATLVQPVGSPLSLECTVEGTSNPNLYWYRQAAGRGLQLLFYSVGIGQISSEVPQNLSASRPQDRQFILSSKKLLLSDSGFYLCAWSVRLTNEQFFGPGTRLTVL.

This clonotype showed up many times. The V gene is TRBV20-1, the J gene TRBJ1-6; no clear D gene. Trimming removed 0 bases at V and 10 bases at J, with 16 bases between. Germline loops: CDR1 DFQATT, CDR2 SNEGSKA (reference sequence). The CDR3 has 15 amino acids. This chain's CDR3 is CSARDFRRRESPLHF. The CDR3 DNA reads TGCAGTGCTAGAGATTTCCGTCGCCGGGAGTCACCCCTCCACTTT.

This clonotype was seen repeatedly, ten times or more. V is TRBV7-9 and J is TRBJ2-1; 7 bases match TRBD1. Unmatched junction bases numbered 4, after V lost 5 bases and J lost 0 bases. The CDR3 has 15 amino acids. Looked up from germline, CDR1 is SEHNR and CDR2 is FQNEAQ (reference sequence). CDR3 loop: CASSLGGYSYNEQFF. DNA of the CDR3: TGTGCCAGCAGCCTAGGGGGCTACTCCTACAATGAGCAGTTCTTC.

The chain links TRBV11-2 to TRBJ2-1; 10 bases fit TRBD2. Germline-derived CDR1 and CDR2 are SGHAT and FQNNGV. V gave up 3 bases and J gave up 5 bases; unmatched junction bases: 4. This CDR3 spans 15 amino acids. CDR3 coding DNA: TGTGCCAGCAGCTTCCCGGGACTAGCGAACAATGAGCAGTTCTTC. Translating gives CASSFPGLANNEQFF.

The table lists this clonotype with many counts. This rearrangement joins TRBV29-1 to TRBJ1-1; D remains ambiguous. This CDR3 region has 17 residues. Germline loops: CDR1 SQVTM, CDR2 ANQGSEA. V lost 7 bases and J 4 bases, leaving 28 bases between the germline ends. CDR3 nucleotide sequence: TGCAGCGATGGGTTGCCTCCCTCAAGGGTAGCGGGCACTGAAGCTTTCTTT. Protein product: CSDGLPPSRVAGTEAFF.

This clonotype was recorded many times. The chain uses TRBV12-3 or TRBV12-4 and TRBJ2-7; D gene uncertain. V gave up 6 bases and J gave up 3 bases, with 12 bases separating them. The length of the CDR3 is 13 residues. The CDR3 DNA sequence: TGTGCCAGCAGCGCAGGCCCCGTCTACGAGCAGTACTTC. Protein product: CASSAGPVYEQYF.

Many counts were recorded for this clonotype. The genes are TRBV30 and TRBJ2-1; D may be TRBD2 (5 bases). This CDR3 contains 13 residues. Trimming pared 5 bases from V and 10 bases from J, leaving 18 bases between. Germline CDR1 reads GTSNPN; CDR2 reads SVGIG (reference sequence). The CDR3 spells CAWGPGGMGEQFF. DNA of the CDR3: TGTGCCTGGGGGCCCGGAGGAATGGGCGAGCAGTTCTTC. Full variable domain (missing parts from reference TRBV30 and TRBJ2-1): SQTIHQWPATLVQPVGSPLSLECTVEGTSNPNLYWYRQAAGRGLQLLFYSVGIGQISSEVPQNLSASRPQDRQFILSSKKLLLSDSGFYLCAWGPGGMGEQFFGPGTRLTVL.

The chain is built from TRBV12-3 or TRBV12-4 and TRBJ2-5; D is unresolved. Trimming pared 5 bases from V and 3 bases from J, leaving 10 bases between. The CDR3 has 13 residues. DNA for the CDR3: TGTGCCAGCAGTCTCCCGCAGGAAGAGACCCAGTACTTC. Protein product: CASSLPQEETQYF.

The rearrangement joins TRBV6-5 to TRBJ2-7, with TRBD1 matching over 10 bases. There are 16 residues in the CDR3. With V trimmed by 6 bases and J by 6 bases, 14 bases remained unmatched. Germline V lookup: CDR1 MNHEY, CDR2 SVGAGI. The CDR3 protein is CASRRDRGGVYGEQYF. CDR3 bases: TGTGCCAGCAGACGGGACAGGGGAGGGGTATATGGCGAGCAGTACTTC.

In this sample, this clonotype turned up many times. V is TRBV6-6 and J is TRBJ2-1; D not resolved. The CDR3 has 12 residues. From germline, CDR1 is MNHNY and CDR2 SVGAGI (reference sequence). V was clipped by 5 bases and J by 14 bases, with 16 bases between them. CDR3: CASSEPPRPKFF. In nucleotides, the CDR3 is TGTGCCAGCAGTGAGCCCCCCCGTCCTAAGTTCTTC.

This clonotype appeared a few times. This chain links TRBV28 with TRBJ1-1, with TRBD1 matching 7 bases. Germline CDR1 is MDHEN and CDR2 is SYDVKM. The length of the CDR3 is 14 residues. Losses at the gene ends were 5 bases for V and 1 base for J; bases not matched to a gene: 4. The CDR3 loop reads CASSRPGGNTEAFF. CDR3 nucleotide sequence: TGTGCCAGCAGTCGCCCAGGGGGGAACACTGAAGCTTTCTTT.

The chain carries TRBV7-9 and TRBJ2-1; D unclear. From germline, CDR1 is SEHNR and CDR2 FQNEAQ (reference sequence). The ends were cut back, 2 bases at V and 5 bases at J, with 7 bases in the middle. The CDR3 spans 13 residues. The DNA for the CDR3 is TGTGCCAGCAGCTTATCTGGGGACAATGAGCAGTTCTTC. Encoded protein: CASSLSGDNEQFF.

This clonotype has ten or more counts. V and J are TRBV5-1 and TRBJ1-5; possible D gene TRBD1, 5 bases. There are 14 residues in the CDR3. V gave up 4 bases and J gave up 2 bases, with 10 bases separating them. Germline V gives CDR1 SGHRS, CDR2 YFSETQ. The CDR3 here is CASSVTGGNQPQHF. The CDR3 DNA follows: TGCGCCAGCAGCGTGACGGGGGGCAATCAGCCCCAGCATTTT.

This clonotype was seen many times. The chain is built from TRBV28 and TRBJ1-4, with D tentatively TRBD1 (5 bases). Germline CDR1 reads MDHEN; CDR2 reads SYDVKM. This CDR3 region has 15 residues. V was trimmed by 5 bases and J by 7 bases, leaving 17 bases between them. The CDR3 region is CASSTGTHGGEKLFF. CDR3 DNA sequence: TGTGCCAGCAGTACCGGGACCCATGGCGGTGAAAAACTGTTTTTT.